This T cell receptor beta chain was sequenced during a study of cytomegalovirus exposure and HLA in healthy donors (dated by TCRdb to about 2017). Broadly, across the study: According to an earlier analysis of several hundred of the donors, about 179 million T cells yielded 117 million unique TCR beta sequences and approximately 300 Gb of sequence data. An early release that covered about 640 HLA-typed donors contained approximately 300 gigabases of sequencing data and approximately 85 million unique TCR sequences. Of the roughly 400 genotyped donors, 65% to 90% were placed in the genetic ancestry cluster associated with self-reported Caucasian donors. The study aimed to test whether signatures of past pathogen exposure could be identified by cataloging public T cell receptors. The T cell repertoires of under 750 subjects were profiled by immunosequencing and related to cytomegalovirus serostatus. A separate validation cohort of over 95 different subjects was used in addition to the 666-subject first cohort. High-throughput TCR immunosequencing, statistical association of individual TCRs with disease status, and machine learning were combined to predict cytomegalovirus infection status. To study patterns of TCR occurrence, a later analysis re-analyzed previously published TCR beta repertoires from just over 650 donors and added high-resolution HLA genotyping. Rather than using new phenotypic data, the later analysis identified candidate immune exposures from TCR beta sequences and from how often those sequences occurred across donors. To decide whether each TCR beta V gene segment behaved as functional or pseudogenic, an earlier analysis of some 540 of the donors relied on high-throughput TCR beta sequencing. Alongside the repertoire data, information on donor age, sex, ethnicity and CMV serostatus was compiled. A later genetic analysis used genome-wide SNP genotypes for about 60% of the roughly 670 donors, treating that subset as a discovery cohort. Every discovery cohort repertoire had been produced on one sequencing platform. HLA typing covered class I and class II loci at four-digit resolution. The number of typed donors differed by locus: about 620-640 for A, B, C, DRB1 and DQB1; 500 to 550 for DQA1; approximately 600 for DPA1; and some 470 for DPB1. About five DR-DQ haplotypes were handled as single units for association and clustering because linkage in the cohort was strong. Across about 370 genotyped donors of the cohort, an average of about 220,000 unique TCR beta nucleotide sequences per donor were sequenced, and roughly 17% of those sequences were non-productive. The study at large found these results: Some IMGT-functional V segments, including TRBV6-2 and TRBV6-3, could not be told apart with the 87-base-pair reads, so those segments were excluded. The study gave a list of about 160 TCR beta chains associated with cytomegalovirus. In both the original and validation cohorts, the classifier was reported to diagnose cytomegalovirus status with high specificity and sensitivity. Roughly uniform sequencing depth across donors was assumed in presence/absence analyses, although this assumption may not hold. In a later analysis, several top co-occurrence clusters were reported to appear linked to parvovirus B19, influenza, CMV and Epstein-Barr virus. In a later analysis, HLA-associated TCR beta chains showed more clonal expansion and lower generation probabilities than non-associated chains that were equally common. The authors suggested that the approach could potentially be generalized to other disease states and immunological phenotypes. Across donors, most TCR sequences were observed very rarely, whereas some public TCRs were present in many individuals. When HLA alleles, especially DR and DQ, strongly co-occurred, TCR associations were difficult to assign to individual alleles. In vitro tests confirmed that a few of the cytomegalovirus-associated TCR beta chains recognize cytomegalovirus antigens. Because some donors lacked HLA typing at each locus, the association tests relied only on the typed subset. An earlier analysis of around 500 of the donors showed that most TCR beta V segments appeared in productive rearrangements either about 90% or about 30% of the time, which broadly matched IMGT annotations. Compared with the roughly 670-donor mean, donors in an Asian-associated ancestry cluster had fewer N-insertions in productive TCRs, according to a later genetic analysis. At a false discovery rate of 0.05, a later analysis linked under 20,000 TCR beta sequences to specific HLA alleles. A further reported finding was that TCR beta sequences accurately predicted the HLA-A and HLA-B alleles for most subjects in the first cohort. A cluster of highly shared sequence variants was judged likely to be a technical artifact of the sequencing pipeline. In a later analysis, the rate of TCR association differed among HLA loci, with DRB1 alleles having the most associated TCRs and HLA-C alleles having the fewest. In a later analysis, most CMV-associated TCR beta chains were found to appear HLA-restricted, with HLA associations seemingly driven largely by CMV exposure. V-gene and J-gene trimming of TCR beta chains was associated with a missense DCLRE1C variant in a later genetic analysis, and the association was replicated in an independent cohort. Linkage disequilibrium might explain the correlated functional status among segregating V segments, but an unknown experimental factor could not be excluded. Because counts were too low, seventeen rarely observed V segments, including chromosome 9 orphons, were left out of the earlier analysis of over 550 of the donors. The only immune exposure information available for the cohort was CMV serostatus. This cohort had only TCR beta chains sequenced, and the lack of alpha or paired-chain data limited which features could be detected.

Libraries were built with the immunoSEQ multiplex PCR assay. For the multiplex PCR, a mixture combining 60 forward primers for TCR Vbeta segments and 13 reverse primers for TCR Jbeta segments was used. A multiplex PCR assay on genomic DNA amplified the CDR3 region of rearranged TCR beta genes. On the Illumina HiSeq System, the amplified TCR beta libraries were sequenced as 87-base-pair reads. Per the authors' processing: A later analysis counted 75 million to 100 million unique TCR beta chains across the 666 repertoires, and 9.5 million to 11 million of these chains were shared by at least two donors. A nearest-neighbor algorithm error-corrected the raw reads and collapsed the reads into unique sequences, merging closely related sequences to remove PCR and sequencing errors. CDR3 sequences were aligned to IMGT reference sequences to assign V, D and J gene segments. For a sequence to be retained, a match of at least six nucleotides was required to both a V gene segment and a J gene segment. Rearrangements were classified as productive when the CDR3 lacked stop codons and remained in frame with V and J, and all other rearrangements were classified as non-productive. CDR3 was defined by IMGT convention, running from the second conserved V-encoded cysteine to the conserved J-encoded phenylalanine. In an earlier analysis of 550 to 650 of the donors, sequences lacking an unambiguous match to a single V gene segment were excluded. In an earlier analysis of 587 of the donors, V segments were called functional above 56.7% productive rearrangements and were called segregating when the between-donor standard deviation exceeded 5%. A statistical classification framework was built for diagnosing cytomegalovirus status from the catalog of TCR beta chain sequences. V and J gene assignment, in a later analysis, came from comparing TCR nucleotide sequences with IMGT/GENE-DB human TR gene sequences. In a later analysis, CDR3 sequences and most-parsimonious VDJ recombination scenarios were assigned using the TCRdist pipeline. In a later analysis, each TCR beta chain was defined by its CDR3 amino acid sequence together with its V-gene family, and reads lacking a unique V-gene family were excluded. As a way to deal with suspected cross-contamination and a sequencing artifact, a later analysis dropped hundreds of nucleotide sequences that were highly shared and had low generation probability. For each public chain, a later analysis derived a clonal expansion index from normalized ranks of inferred template counts within each repertoire. In a later analysis, generation probabilities were computed using a VDJ recombination model fitted to out-of-frame rearrangements, and the results were checked against IGoR. A later analysis scored TCR-TCR, TCR-HLA and TCR-CMV co-occurrence with hypergeometric tests, applying a repertoire-size bias correction to TCR pairs. To estimate false discovery rates, a later analysis permuted the HLA or CMV assignments 20 times. In a later analysis, co-occurring TCRs were grouped using DBSCAN, with TCRdist sequence similarity added in when clustering inside HLA-allele-positive subsets. For co-occurrence clustering, repertoires with fewer than 30,000 or more than 120,000 public chains were excluded, along with several repertoires with anomalous nucleotide sharing. Held by TCRdb, this immuneACCESS table contains in-frame sequences only and omits some clones. Under half of the omission traces to an unresolved V gene where checked; the cause of the rest is unknown. V, J and clone size reflect that table, while D and trimming were determined from the DNA. Across this sample there are approximately 100,000 clones, with less than 80% seen only once. The leading ten clones occupy 7.7% of the sample.

Trimming removed 4 bases from V and 7 bases from J, leaving 17 bases between the germline ends. Based on the germline V gene, the CDR1 and CDR2 sequences are MNHEY and SVGAGI. The CDR3 goes from the cysteine to the phenylalanine over 15 residues. Of all the DNA, just the CDR3 is kept, 45 bases in frame from base 1. This clone came up a few times. Its specific antigen is unknown. Base qualities are missing; no much larger clone stands one base away. The cohort comprised hundreds of healthy bone marrow donors. All cohort members were sampled while nominally healthy, although unrecorded immune exposures were likely present. The donor was CMV seropositive and belonged to the group of some 290 seropositive cohort members. Every donor gave a peripheral blood sample, and the peripheral blood mononuclear cells from that sample were used for TCR beta sequencing. Genomic DNA was extracted from the blood cell samples with the Qiagen DNeasy Blood Extraction Kit.

The sequence was collected from a woman between 45 and 60 years old in good health and CMV-seropositive. Sequenced input: PBMCs. The chain was built from TRBV6-5 and TRBJ2-1; the D gene is perhaps TRBD1, from 5 matching bases. The CDR3 reads CASSLFRQPGNEQFF. The DNA sequence is TGTGCCAGCAGTTTATTCCGACAGCCTGGGAATGAGCAGTTCTTC.